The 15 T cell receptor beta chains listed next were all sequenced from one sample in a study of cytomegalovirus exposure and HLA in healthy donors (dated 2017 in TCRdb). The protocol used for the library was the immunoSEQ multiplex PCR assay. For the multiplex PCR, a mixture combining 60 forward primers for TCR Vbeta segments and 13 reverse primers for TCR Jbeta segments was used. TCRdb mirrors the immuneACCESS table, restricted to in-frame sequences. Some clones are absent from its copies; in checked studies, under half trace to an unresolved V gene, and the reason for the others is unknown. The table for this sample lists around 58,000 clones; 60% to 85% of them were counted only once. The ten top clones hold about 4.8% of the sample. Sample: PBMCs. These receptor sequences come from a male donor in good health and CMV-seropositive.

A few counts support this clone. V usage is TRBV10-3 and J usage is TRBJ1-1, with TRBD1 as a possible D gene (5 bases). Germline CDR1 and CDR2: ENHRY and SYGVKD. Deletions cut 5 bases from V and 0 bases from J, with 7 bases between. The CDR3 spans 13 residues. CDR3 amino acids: CAISNRLNTEAFF. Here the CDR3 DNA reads TGTGCCATCAGTAACAGGCTGAACACTGAAGCTTTCTTT.

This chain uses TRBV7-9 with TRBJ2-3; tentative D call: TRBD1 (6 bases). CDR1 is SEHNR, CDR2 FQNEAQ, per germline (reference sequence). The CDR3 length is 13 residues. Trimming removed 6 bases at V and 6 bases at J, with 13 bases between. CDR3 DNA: TGTGCCAGCAGGGGGGCCATGACCGATACGCAGTATTTT. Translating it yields CASRGAMTDTQYF.

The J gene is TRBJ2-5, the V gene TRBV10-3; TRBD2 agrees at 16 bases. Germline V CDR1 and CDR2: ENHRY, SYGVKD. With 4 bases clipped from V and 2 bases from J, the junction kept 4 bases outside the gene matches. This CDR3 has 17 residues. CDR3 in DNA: TGTGCCATCAGTGCCAAGGGACTAGCGGGGGGGCAAGAGACCCAGTACTTC. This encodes CAISAKGLAGGQETQYF.

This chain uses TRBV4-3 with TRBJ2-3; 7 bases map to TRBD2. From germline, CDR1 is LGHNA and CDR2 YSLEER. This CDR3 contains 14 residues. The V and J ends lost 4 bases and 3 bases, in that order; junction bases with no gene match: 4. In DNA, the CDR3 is TGCGCCAGCAGCCCGGACGGGGGGACAGATACGCAGTATTTT. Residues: CASSPDGGTDTQYF.

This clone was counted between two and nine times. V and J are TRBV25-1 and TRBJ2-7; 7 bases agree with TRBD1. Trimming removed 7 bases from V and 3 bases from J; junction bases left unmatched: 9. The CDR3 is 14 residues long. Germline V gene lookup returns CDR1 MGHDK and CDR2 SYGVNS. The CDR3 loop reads CASMGKGAGYEQYF. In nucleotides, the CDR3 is TGTGCCAGCATGGGGAAGGGGGCTGGCTACGAGCAGTACTTC.

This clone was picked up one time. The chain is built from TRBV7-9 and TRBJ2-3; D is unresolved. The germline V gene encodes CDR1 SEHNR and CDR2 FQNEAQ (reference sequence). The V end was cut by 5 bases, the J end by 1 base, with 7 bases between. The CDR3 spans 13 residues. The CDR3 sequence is CASSPSGTDTQYF. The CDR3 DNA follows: TGTGCCAGCAGCCCTTCGGGCACAGATACGCAGTATTTT.

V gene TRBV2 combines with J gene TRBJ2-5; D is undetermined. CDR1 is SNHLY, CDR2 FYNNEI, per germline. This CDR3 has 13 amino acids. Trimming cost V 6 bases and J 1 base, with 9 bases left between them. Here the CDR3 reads CASSQVPQETQYF. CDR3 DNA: TGTGCCAGCAGCCAGGTGCCCCAAGAGACCCAGTACTTC.

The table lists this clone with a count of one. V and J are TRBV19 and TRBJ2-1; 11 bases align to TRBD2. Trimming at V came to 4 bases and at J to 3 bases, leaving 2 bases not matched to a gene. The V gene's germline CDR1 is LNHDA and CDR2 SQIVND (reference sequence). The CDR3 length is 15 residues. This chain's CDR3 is CASSSSGGVYNEQFF. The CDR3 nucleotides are TGTGCCAGTAGTAGTAGCGGGGGGGTCTACAATGAGCAGTTCTTC.

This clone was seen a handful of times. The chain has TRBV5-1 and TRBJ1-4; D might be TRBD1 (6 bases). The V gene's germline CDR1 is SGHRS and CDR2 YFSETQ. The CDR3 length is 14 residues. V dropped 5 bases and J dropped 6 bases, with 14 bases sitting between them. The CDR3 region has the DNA TGCGCCAGCAGTTACAGGGAGTCGGATGAAAAACTGTTTTTT. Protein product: CASSYRESDEKLFF.

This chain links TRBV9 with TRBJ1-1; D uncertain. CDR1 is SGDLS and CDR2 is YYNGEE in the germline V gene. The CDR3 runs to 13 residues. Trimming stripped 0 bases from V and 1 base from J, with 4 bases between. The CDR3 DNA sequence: TGTGCCAGCAGCGTAGCAGGGAACACTGAAGCTTTCTTT. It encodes CASSVAGNTEAFF.

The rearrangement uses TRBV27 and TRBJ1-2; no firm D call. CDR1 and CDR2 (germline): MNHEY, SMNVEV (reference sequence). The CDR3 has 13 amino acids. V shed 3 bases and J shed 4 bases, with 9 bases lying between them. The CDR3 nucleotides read TGTGCCAGCAGTTTTAAGGGAGCCTATGGCTACACCTTC. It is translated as CASSFKGAYGYTF.

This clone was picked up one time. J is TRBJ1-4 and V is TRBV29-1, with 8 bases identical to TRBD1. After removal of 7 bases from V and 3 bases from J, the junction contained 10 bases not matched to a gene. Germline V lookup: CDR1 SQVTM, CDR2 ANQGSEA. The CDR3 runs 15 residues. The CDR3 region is CSARQGRSSNEKLFF. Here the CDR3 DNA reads TGCAGCGCCAGACAGGGGCGTTCGTCTAATGAAAAACTGTTTTTT.

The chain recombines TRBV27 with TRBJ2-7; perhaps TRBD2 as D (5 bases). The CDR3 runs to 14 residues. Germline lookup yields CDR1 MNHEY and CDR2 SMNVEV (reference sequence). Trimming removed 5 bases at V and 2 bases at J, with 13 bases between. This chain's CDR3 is CASSTGLRAYEQYF. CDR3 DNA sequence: TGTGCCAGCAGTACCGGACTGAGAGCCTACGAGCAGTACTTC.

CDR3 DNA: TGTGCCAGCAGCTCAAGGGGGGGCCTAGCCGATACGCAGTATTTT. It codes for CASSSRGGLADTQYF. The chain links TRBV7-3 to TRBJ2-3; D may be TRBD2 (7 bases). Germline assignment: CDR1 SGHTA and CDR2 FQGTGA. The CDR3 runs to 15 residues. Trimming removed 4 bases at V and 6 bases at J, with 17 bases between.

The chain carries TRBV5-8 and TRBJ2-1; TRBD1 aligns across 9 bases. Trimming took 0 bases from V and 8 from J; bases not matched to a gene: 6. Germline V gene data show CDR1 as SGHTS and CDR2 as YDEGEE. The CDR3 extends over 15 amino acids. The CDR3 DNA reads TGTGCCAGCAGCTTGGGGGACAGGGATTACGATGAGCAGTTCTTC. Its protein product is CASSLGDRDYDEQFF. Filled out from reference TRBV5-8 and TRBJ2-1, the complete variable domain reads EAGVTQSPTHLIKTRGQQATLRCSPISGHTSVYWYQQALGLGLQFLLWYDEGEERNRGNFPPRFSGRQFPNYSSELNVNALELEDSALYLCASSLGDRDYDEQFFGPGTRLTVL.